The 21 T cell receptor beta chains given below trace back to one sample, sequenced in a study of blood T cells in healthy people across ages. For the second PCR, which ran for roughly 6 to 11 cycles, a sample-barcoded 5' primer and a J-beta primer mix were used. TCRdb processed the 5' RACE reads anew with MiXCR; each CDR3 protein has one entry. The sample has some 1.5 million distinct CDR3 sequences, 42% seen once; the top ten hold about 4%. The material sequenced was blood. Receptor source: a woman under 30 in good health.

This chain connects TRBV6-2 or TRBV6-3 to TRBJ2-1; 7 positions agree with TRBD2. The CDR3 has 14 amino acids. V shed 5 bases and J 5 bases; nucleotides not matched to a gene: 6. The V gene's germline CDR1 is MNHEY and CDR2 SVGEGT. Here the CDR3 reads CASSHFLADNEQFF. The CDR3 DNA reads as TGTGCCAGCAGTCACTTCCTAGCGGACAATGAGCAGTTCTTC.

Here the CDR3 DNA reads TGCAGTGCTAGAACAGGGATCAGCTCCTACAATGAGCAGTTCTTC. It translates to CSARTGISSYNEQFF. The chain combines TRBV20-1 with TRBJ2-1, with a possible D match to TRBD1 (6 bases). The CDR3 is made up of 15 amino acids. Germline V gives CDR1 DFQATT, CDR2 SNEGSKA (reference sequence). V was shortened by 2 bases and J by 0 bases, with 11 bases between the two germline ends.

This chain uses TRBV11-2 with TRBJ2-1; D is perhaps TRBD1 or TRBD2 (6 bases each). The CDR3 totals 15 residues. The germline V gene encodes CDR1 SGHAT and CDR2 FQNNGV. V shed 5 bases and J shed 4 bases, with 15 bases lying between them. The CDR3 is CASSLQGLLYNEQFF. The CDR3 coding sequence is TGTGCCAGCAGCCTACAGGGACTCCTTTACAATGAGCAGTTCTTC.

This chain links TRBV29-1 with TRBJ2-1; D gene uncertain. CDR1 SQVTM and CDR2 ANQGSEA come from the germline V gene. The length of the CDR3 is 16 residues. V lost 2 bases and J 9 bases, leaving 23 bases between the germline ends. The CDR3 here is CSVEQPAAGPDLEQFF. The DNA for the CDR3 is TGCAGCGTTGAACAACCTGCTGCCGGGCCAGACCTTGAGCAGTTCTTC.

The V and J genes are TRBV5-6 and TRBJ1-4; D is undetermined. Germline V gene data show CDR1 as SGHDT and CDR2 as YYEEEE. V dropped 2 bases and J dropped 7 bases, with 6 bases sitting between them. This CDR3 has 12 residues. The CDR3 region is CASSLPGEKLFF. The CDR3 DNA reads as TGTGCCAGCAGCTTACCGGGTGAAAAACTGTTTTTT. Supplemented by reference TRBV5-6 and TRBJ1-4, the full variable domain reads DAGVTQSPTHLIKTRGQQVTLRCSPKSGHDTVSWYQQALGQGPQFIFQYYEEEERQRGNFPDRFSGHQFPNYSSELNVNALLLGDSALYLCASSLPGEKLFFGSGTQLSVL.

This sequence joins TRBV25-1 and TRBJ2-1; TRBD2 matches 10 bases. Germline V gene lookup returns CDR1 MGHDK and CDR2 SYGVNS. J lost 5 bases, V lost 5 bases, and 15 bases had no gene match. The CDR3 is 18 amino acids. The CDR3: CASSSGASGGPSNNEQFF. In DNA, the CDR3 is TGTGCCAGCAGTAGCGGGGCTAGCGGGGGACCCTCTAACAATGAGCAGTTCTTC.

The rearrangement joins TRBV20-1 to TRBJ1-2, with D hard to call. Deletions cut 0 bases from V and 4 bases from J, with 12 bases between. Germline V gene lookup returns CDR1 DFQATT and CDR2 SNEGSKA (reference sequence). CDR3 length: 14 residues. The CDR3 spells CSARDGDYPYGYTF. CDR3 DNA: TGCAGTGCTAGAGATGGGGATTACCCCTATGGCTACACCTTC.

The CDR3 nucleotides are TGTGCCAGCAGGTTAAACCCGGGACAGGGTCCTGGAAACACCATATATTTT. This sequence encodes CASRLNPGQGPGNTIYF. The V call is TRBV12-3 or TRBV12-4, the J call TRBJ1-3; 9 positions agree with TRBD1. Unmatched junction bases numbered 11, after V lost 6 bases and J lost 2 bases. This CDR3 comprises 17 residues.

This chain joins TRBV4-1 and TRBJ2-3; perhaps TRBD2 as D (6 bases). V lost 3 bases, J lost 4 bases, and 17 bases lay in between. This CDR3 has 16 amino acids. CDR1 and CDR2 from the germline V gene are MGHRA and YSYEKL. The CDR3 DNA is TGCGCCAGCAGCCAGAACCCGGGACTCGGAGCAGATACGCAGTATTTT. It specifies CASSQNPGLGADTQYF.

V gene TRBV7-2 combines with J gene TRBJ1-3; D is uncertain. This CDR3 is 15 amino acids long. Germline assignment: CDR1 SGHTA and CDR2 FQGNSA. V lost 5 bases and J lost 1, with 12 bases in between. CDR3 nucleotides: TGTGCCAGCAGCCTTGTTAGGCTGTCTGGAAACACCATATATTTT. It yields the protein CASSLVRLSGNTIYF.

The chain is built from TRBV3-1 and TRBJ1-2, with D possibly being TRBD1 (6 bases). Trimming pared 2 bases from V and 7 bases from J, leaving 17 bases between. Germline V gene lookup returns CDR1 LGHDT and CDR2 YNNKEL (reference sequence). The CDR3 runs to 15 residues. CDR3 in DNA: TGTGCCAGCAGCCAATCAGGGGTACGGAGTATTGGCTACACCTTC. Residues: CASSQSGVRSIGYTF.

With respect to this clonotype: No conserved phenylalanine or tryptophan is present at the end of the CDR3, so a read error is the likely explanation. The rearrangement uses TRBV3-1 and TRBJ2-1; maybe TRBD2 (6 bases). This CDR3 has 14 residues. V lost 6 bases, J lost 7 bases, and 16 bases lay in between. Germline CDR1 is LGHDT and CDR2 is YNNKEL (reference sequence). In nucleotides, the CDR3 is TGTGCCAGCAGTCATGGAGGGGAGCTGAATGAGCAGTTCTCC. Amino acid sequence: CASSHGGELNEQFS.

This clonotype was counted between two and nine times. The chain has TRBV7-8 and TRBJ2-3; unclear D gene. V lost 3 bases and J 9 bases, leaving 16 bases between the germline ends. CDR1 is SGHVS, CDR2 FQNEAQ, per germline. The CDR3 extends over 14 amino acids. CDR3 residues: CASSFSHSSGTQYF. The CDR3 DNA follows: TGTGCCAGCAGCTTCTCACACTCATCAGGCACGCAGTATTTT. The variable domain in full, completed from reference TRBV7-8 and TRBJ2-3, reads GAGVSQSPRYKVAKRGQDVALRCDPISGHVSLFWYQQALGQGPEFLTYFQNEAQLDKSGLPSDRFFAERPEGSVSTLKIQRTQQEDSAVYLCASSFSHSSGTQYFGPGTRLTVL.

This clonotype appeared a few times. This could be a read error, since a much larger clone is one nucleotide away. The CDR3 nucleotides read TGTGCCAGCAGTTCCAGCGGGACAGGGCGCTACGAGCAGTTCTTC. Translation: CASSSSGTGRYEQFF. The V call is TRBV14, the J call TRBJ2-1; TRBD1 matches at 9 bases. The V segment lost 6 bases and the J segment 10 bases; nucleotides outside the gene matches: 13. From germline, CDR1 is SGHDN and CDR2 FVKESK. The CDR3 is 15 residues long.

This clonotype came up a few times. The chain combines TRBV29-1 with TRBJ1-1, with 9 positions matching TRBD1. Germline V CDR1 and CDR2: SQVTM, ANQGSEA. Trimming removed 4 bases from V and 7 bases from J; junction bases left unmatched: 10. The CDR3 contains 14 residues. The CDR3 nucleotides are TGCAGCGTTGGGGGTGGACAGGGGATTATTGAAGCTTTCTTT. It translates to CSVGGGQGIIEAFF.

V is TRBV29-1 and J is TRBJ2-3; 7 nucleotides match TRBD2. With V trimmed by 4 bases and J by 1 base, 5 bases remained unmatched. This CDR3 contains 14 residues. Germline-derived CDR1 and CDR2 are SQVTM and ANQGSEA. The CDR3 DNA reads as TGCAGCGTTGTGTTCGCGGGGGGCACAGATACGCAGTATTTT. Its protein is CSVVFAGGTDTQYF.

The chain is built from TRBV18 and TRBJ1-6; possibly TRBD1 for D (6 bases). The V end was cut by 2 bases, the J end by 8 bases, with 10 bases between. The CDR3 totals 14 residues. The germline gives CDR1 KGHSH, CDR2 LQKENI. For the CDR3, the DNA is TGTGCCAGCTCACCATACAGGGCTTATTCACCCCTCCACTTT. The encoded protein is CASSPYRAYSPLHF. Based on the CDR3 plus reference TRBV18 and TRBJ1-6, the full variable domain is NAGVMQNPRHLVRRRGQEARLRCSPMKGHSHVYWYRQLPEEGLKFMVYLQKENIIDESGMPKERFSAEFPKEGPSILRIQQVVRGDSAAYFCASSPYRAYSPLHFGNGTRLTVT.

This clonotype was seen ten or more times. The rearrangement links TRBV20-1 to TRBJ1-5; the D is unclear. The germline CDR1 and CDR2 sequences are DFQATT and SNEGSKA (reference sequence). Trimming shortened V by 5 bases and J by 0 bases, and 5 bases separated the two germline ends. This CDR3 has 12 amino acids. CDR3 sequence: CSARASNQPQHF. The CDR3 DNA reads TGCAGTGCTCGCGCTAGCAATCAGCCCCAGCATTTT.

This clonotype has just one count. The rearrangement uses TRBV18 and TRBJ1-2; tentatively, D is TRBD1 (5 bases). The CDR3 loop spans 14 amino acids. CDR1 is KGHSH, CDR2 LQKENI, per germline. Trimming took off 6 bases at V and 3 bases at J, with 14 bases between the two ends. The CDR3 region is CASSPGHGDYGYTF. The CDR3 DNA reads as TGTGCCAGCTCTCCTGGACACGGAGACTATGGCTACACCTTC. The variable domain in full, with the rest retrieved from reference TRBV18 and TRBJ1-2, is NAGVMQNPRHLVRRRGQEARLRCSPMKGHSHVYWYRQLPEEGLKFMVYLQKENIIDESGMPKERFSAEFPKEGPSILRIQQVVRGDSAAYFCASSPGHGDYGYTFGSGTRLTVV.

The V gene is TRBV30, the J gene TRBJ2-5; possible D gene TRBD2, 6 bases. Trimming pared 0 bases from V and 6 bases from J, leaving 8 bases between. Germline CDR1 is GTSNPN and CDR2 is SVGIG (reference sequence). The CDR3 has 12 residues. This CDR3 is CAWSVRGKTQYF. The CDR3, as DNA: TGTGCCTGGAGTGTACGGGGGAAGACCCAGTACTTC.

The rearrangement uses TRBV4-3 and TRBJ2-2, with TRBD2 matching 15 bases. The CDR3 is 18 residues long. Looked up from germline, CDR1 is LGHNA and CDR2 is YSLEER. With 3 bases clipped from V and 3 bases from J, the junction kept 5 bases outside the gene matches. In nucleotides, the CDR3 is TGCGCCAGCAGCCAGGGGACTAGCGGGGGGCCTTACACCGGGGAGCTGTTTTTT. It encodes CASSQGTSGGPYTGELFF.